This record covers a single T cell receptor (beta chain). After constant-region reverse-primer amplification, full-length variable regions underwent semi-nested PCR with Nested Universal Primer A. TCRdb passed the 5' RACE reads through MiXCR, listing each CDR3 protein once. The sample consists of roughly 64,000 distinct CDR3 sequences, under 25% of them appearing once. This receptor was identified in a female donor with breast cancer. Sequenced material: memory CD4+ T cells sorted from a lymph node. Subset noted: memory CD4+ T cells, CD4+CD45RO+CD25-.

The CDR3 coding sequence is TGTGCCACCAGTGATTTGGCCGAAGGGCAGGGGACCTACAATGAGCAGTTCTTC. It yields the protein CATSDLAEGQGTYNEQFF. This sequence joins TRBV24-1 and TRBJ2-1, with D possibly being TRBD1 (6 bases). The CDR3 covers 18 residues. Germline CDR1 and CDR2: KGHDR and SFDVKD. V lost 0 bases to trimming and J lost 2 bases, with 16 bases between them.